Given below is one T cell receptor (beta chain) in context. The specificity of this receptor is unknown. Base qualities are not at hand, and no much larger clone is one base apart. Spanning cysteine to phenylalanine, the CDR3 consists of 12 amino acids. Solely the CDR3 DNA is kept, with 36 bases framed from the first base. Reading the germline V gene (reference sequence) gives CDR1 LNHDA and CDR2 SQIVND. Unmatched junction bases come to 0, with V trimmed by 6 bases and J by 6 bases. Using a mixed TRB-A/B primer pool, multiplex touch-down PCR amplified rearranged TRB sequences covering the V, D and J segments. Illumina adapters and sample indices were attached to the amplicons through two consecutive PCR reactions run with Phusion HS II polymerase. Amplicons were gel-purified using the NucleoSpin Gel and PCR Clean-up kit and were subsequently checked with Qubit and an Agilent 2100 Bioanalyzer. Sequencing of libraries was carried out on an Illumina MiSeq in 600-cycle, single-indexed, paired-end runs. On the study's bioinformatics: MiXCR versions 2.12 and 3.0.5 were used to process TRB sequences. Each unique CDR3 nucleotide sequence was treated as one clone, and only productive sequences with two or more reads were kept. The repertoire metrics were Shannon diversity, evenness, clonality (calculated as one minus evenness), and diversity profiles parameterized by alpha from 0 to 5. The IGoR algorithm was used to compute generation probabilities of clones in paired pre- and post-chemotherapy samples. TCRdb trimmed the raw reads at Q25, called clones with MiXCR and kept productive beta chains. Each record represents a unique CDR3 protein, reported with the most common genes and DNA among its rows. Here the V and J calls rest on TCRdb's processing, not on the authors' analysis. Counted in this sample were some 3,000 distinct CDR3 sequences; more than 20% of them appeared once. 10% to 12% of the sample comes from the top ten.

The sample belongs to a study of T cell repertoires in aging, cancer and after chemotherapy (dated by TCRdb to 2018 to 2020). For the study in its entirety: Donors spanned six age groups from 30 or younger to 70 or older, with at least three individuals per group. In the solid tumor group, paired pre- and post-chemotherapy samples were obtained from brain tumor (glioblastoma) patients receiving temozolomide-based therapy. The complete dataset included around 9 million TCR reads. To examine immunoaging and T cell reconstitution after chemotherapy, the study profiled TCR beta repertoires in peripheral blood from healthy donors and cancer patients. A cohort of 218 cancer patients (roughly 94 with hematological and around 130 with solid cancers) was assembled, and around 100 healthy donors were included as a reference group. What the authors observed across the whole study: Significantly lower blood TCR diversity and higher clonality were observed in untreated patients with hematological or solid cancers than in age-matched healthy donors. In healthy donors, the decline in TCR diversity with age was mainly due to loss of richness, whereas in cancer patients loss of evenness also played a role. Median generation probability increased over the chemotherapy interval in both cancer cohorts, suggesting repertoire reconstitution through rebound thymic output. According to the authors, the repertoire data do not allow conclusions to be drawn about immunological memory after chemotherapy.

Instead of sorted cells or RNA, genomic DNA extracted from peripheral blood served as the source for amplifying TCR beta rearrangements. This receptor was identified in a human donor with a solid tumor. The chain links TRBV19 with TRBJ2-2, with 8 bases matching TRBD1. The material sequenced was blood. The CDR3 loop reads CASRTGAGELFF. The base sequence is TGTGCCAGTAGGACAGGGGCCGGGGAGCTGTTTTTT.